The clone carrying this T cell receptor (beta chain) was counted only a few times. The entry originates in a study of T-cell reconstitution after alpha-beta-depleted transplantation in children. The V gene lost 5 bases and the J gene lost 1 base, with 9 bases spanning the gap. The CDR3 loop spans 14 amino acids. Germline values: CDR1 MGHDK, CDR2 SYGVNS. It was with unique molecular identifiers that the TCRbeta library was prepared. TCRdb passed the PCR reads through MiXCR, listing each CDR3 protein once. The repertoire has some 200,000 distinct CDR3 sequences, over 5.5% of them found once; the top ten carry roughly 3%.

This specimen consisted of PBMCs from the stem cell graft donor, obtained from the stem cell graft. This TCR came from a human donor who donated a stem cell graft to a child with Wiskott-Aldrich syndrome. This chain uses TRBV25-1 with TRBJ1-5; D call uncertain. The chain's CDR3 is CASSNSGSNQPQHF. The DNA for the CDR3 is TGTGCCAGCAGTAATTCAGGAAGCAATCAGCCCCAGCATTTT. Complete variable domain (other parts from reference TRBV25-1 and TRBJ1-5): EADIYQTPRYLVIGTGKKITLECSQTMGHDKMYWYQQDPGMELHLIHYSYGVNSTEKGDLSSESTVSRIRTEHFPLTLESARPSHTSQYLCASSNSGSNQPQHFGDGTRLSIL.